This TCR beta chain was documented in a study of glioma-infiltrating T cells. Overall study results and limits: Tissue and blood shared very few CDR3 sequences. Gliomas, especially low-grade, showed above-expected tissue-blood divergence; non-neoplastic patients showed below.

TCR alpha and beta CDR3 regions were amplified from RNA using iRepertoire nested multiplex PCR. For one-step reverse transcription and amplification, about 90-450 ng of tissue mRNA or PBMC total RNA was used. TCRdb ran MiXCR on the multiplex PCR reads and lists one entry per CDR3 protein. Of around 97,000 distinct CDR3 sequences detected, less than 30% appear once; the ten largest clones hold 44%. V lost 0 bases, J lost 7 bases, and 13 bases lay in between. This CDR3 is built from 14 residues. Germline CDR1 and CDR2: LNHNV and YYDKDF (reference sequence). Many counts were recorded for this clonotype. Its specificity is unknown.

The sequenced material came from glioma tissue, nonneoplastic brain tissue, or PBMCs (not recorded which). The chain joins TRBV15 to TRBJ2-7; D perhaps matches TRBD2 (5 bases). This clonotype was obtained from a human donor with low-grade glioma or glioblastoma, undergoing nonglioma brain surgery, or in good health (not recorded which). The CDR3 region is CATSRDFGGDEQYF. The CDR3, as DNA: TGTGCCACCAGCAGAGATTTTGGAGGAGATGAGCAGTACTTC.